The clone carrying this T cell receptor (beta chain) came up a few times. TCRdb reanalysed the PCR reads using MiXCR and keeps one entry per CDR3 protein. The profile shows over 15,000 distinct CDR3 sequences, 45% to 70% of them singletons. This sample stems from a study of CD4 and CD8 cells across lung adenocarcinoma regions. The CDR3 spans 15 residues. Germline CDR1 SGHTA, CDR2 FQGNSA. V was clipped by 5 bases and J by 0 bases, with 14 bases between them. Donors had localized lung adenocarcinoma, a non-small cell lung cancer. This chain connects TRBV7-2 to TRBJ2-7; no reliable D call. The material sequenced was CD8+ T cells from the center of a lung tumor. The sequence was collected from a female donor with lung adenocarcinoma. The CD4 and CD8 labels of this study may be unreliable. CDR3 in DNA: TGTGCCAGCAGCGTAAGCGTCGAGAGCTCCTACGAGCAGTACTTC. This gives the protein CASSVSVESSYEQYF.